These T cell receptor beta chains were read from a single sample in a study of blood T cell repertoires in COVID-19. Sequenced by immunoSEQ multiplex PCR; TCRdb stores in-frame clones only, minus some. The table shows 100,000 to 150,000 clones, with 81% occurring only once. Input material: peripheral blood. Receptors originate from a man aged 30 to 39 with COVID-19, enrolled during active disease. CDR3s include the opening cysteine and the closing phenylalanine or tryptophan. A D gene is named only where the DNA matches it firmly. The size of a clone is reported for some rows only, either as once, few or many, or as a class for expanded clones.

>TRBV27|TRBJ1-2|.|.
TGTGCCAGCAGTTTTTACCTGGGGGGTAGACTTAATGGCTACACCTTC
CASSFYLGGRLNGYTF
>TRBV5-1|TRBJ1-6|few|TRBD1
TGCGCCAGCAGCCACGCCGGGACAGGGAATAATTCACCCCTCCACTTT
CASSHAGTGNNSPLHF
>TRBV4-3|TRBJ1-2|.|.
TGCGCCAGCAGCCAAGATCAAGGGGTTTTTCTCGGCTACACCTTC
CASSQDQGVFLGYTF
>TRBV5-8|TRBJ2-5|once|.
TGTGCCAGCAGCGGGTGGTTCCAGGGGGAGACCCAGTACTTC
CASSGWFQGETQYF
>TRBV4-1|TRBJ2-1|few|TRBD2
TGCGCCAGCAGCCAGGGACTAGCGGGGAATGAGCAGTTCTTC
CASSQGLAGNEQFF
>TRBV28|TRBJ2-7|once|.
TGTGCCAGCAGTCCCCCCCGGGGAGGAACCTACGAGCAGTACTTC
CASSPPRGGTYEQYF
>TRBV28|TRBJ1-5|many|.
TGTGCCAGCAATAGAGTCAGGGGATATAGCAATCAGCCCCAGCATTTT
CASNRVRGYSNQPQHF
>TRBV5-1|TRBJ1-6|few|.
TGCGCCAGCAGCTTGTCCGGGAGCTCCTATAATTCACCCCTCCACTTT
CASSLSGSSYNSPLHF
>TRBV4-1|TRBJ1-5|.|TRBD1
TGCGCCAGCAGCCTTACGGGACAGGGGTTTAGCAATCAGCCCCAGCATTTT
CASSLTGQGFSNQPQHF
>TRBV28|TRBJ1-1|.|.
TGTGCCAGCAGTTTAGCACAGGGCCGGACTGAAGCTTTCTTT
CASSLAQGRTEAFF
>TRBV28|TRBJ1-2|.|TRBD1
TGTGCCAGCAGTTCAGGGGACAGAGTCTATGGCTACACCTTC
CASSSGDRVYGYTF
>TRBV5-6|TRBJ2-2|.|TRBD1
TGTGCCAGCCGCCTCAGGGACAGATTCACCGGGGAGCTGTTTTTT
CASRLRDRFTGELFF
>TRBV6-2/TRBV6-3|TRBJ2-1|.|TRBD2
TGTGCCAGCAGCTCCGTACTAGCGGGAGTAAACAATGAGCAGTTCTTC
CASSSVLAGVNNEQFF
>TRBV6-6|TRBJ1-1|.|TRBD1
TGTGCCAGCAGTTTCCCGGCCGGACAGGGGATCACTGAAGCTTTCTTT
CASSFPAGQGITEAFF
>TRBV4-3|TRBJ2-1|.|.
TGCGCCAGCAGCCAATATGAGGGGGATGGAATAGTAAATGAGCAGTTCTTC
CASSQYEGDGIVNEQFF
>TRBV12-3/TRBV12-4|TRBJ1-1|.|TRBD1
TGTGCCAGCAGCACTACAGGGGATACTGAAGCTTTCTTT
CASSTTGDTEAFF